This TCR beta chain appears in the sequencing data of a study of molecular identifiers for immune sequencing clone quantification. This clonotype appeared a few times. A much larger clone lies a single base off, so this may be a read error. Given the absence of the conserved phenylalanine or tryptophan at the CDR3 end, a read error is likely. Bulk TCR libraries used previously described methods and listed TCR primers. TCRdb reanalysed the PCR reads using MiXCR and keeps one entry per CDR3 protein. The sample carries about 97,000 distinct CDR3 sequences, 30% to 45% recorded once. The germline V gene encodes CDR1 MDHEN and CDR2 SYDVKM. V lost 4 bases and J 3 bases, leaving 18 bases between the germline ends. The CDR3 runs 16 residues. The CD8+CD4-CCR7+CD45RA+ phenotype defined the sorted naive CD8 T cells.

What was sequenced was naive CD8+ T cells from blood, with Jurkat cell RNA spiked in. As for subset: FACS-sorted CD8+CD4-CCR7+CD45RA+ naive T cells. The TCR sequence derives from a human donor in good health. Some libraries in this study had Jurkat cell RNA spiked in. The chain combines TRBV28 with TRBJ1-1; TRBD1 might be the D (5 bases). This CDR3 reads CASSWKQGEPHTEAFL. CDR3 bases: TGTGCCAGCAGTTGGAAGCAGGGAGAACCTCACACTGAAGCTTTCTTA.